The 30 T cell receptor beta chains given below trace back to one sample, sequenced in a study of control samples from healthy donors and cancer patients. The protocol was immunoSEQ multiplex PCR, while the TCRdb copy is restricted to in-frame clones and leaves out a portion. Altogether some 73,000 clones are present, 94% being singletons, with the ten largest covering roughly 6.1%. The sample comprised blood. The receptors derive from a middle-aged woman in good health.

The gene calls are TRBV4-1 and TRBJ1-2; D unresolved. The V and J ends lost 4 bases and 8 bases respectively, with 20 bases between them. The CDR3 is 15 amino acids. Per the germline V gene, CDR1 is MGHRA and CDR2 is YSYEKL. This CDR3 reads CASSPPGGELWGYTF. The CDR3 DNA follows: TGCGCCAGCAGCCCTCCAGGCGGGGAACTATGGGGCTACACCTTC.

The chain couples TRBV19 to TRBJ2-3; no firm D call. Germline CDR1 is LNHDA and CDR2 is SQIVND (reference sequence). This CDR3 has 16 amino acids. V was clipped by 4 bases and J by 3 bases, with 17 bases between them. The CDR3 spells CASSKGTDPGTDTQYF. Written as DNA, the CDR3 is TGTGCCAGTAGTAAGGGTACGGATCCAGGTACAGATACGCAGTATTTT.

The J gene is TRBJ2-1, the V gene TRBV30; D uncertain. The CDR3 spans 11 residues. V was cut by 3 bases and J by 3 bases, with 3 bases left in between. Germline V gene sequence: CDR1 GTSNPN, CDR2 SVGIG (reference sequence). CDR3 bases: TGTGCCTGGAGGGACTACAATGAGCAGTTCTTC. The encoded protein is CAWRDYNEQFF.

This clone was detected once. V gene TRBV4-2 combines with J gene TRBJ2-6, with no clear D. This CDR3 has 16 residues. In germline, CDR1 is LGHNA, CDR2 YNFKEQ. Trimming cost V 1 base and J 0 bases, with 7 bases left between them. CDR3 sequence: CASSQGSVSGANVLTF. CDR3 sequence (DNA): TGTGCCAGCAGCCAAGGGTCAGTCTCTGGGGCCAACGTCCTGACTTTC.

This clone occurred once. V and J are TRBV3-1 (or the pseudogene TRBV3-2) and TRBJ2-1; D remains unclear. CDR3 length: 11 residues. V lost 5 bases to trimming and J lost 6 bases, with 5 bases between them. Germline CDR1 is LGHDT and CDR2 is YNNKEL (reference sequence). The CDR3 protein is CASSYSNEQFF. The CDR3 DNA sequence: TGTGCCAGCAGCTACTCCAATGAGCAGTTCTTC.

This chain uses TRBV2 with TRBJ1-2, with D possibly TRBD1 on 6 matching bases. Germline V CDR1 and CDR2: SNHLY, FYNNEI. Trimming removed 5 bases from V and 4 bases from J, with 14 bases in between. The CDR3 loop spans 14 amino acids. For the CDR3, the DNA is TGTGCCAGCAGTCCTACAGGGCAGGGCTATGGCTACACCTTC. Protein sequence: CASSPTGQGYGYTF.

The V call is TRBV29-1, the J call TRBJ2-2, with 9 nucleotides matching TRBD1. Germline V CDR1 and CDR2: SQVTM, ANQGSEA. The CDR3 runs to 13 residues. The ends lost 6 bases at V and 4 bases at J; junction bases unmatched: 3. The DNA for the CDR3 is TGCAGCGTCGACAGGGGGGGCACCGGGGAGCTGTTTTTT. Protein product: CSVDRGGTGELFF.

The rearrangement uses TRBV6-5 and TRBJ2-1, with 11 bases matching TRBD2. The J segment lost 6 bases and the V segment lost 4 bases, leaving 5 bases of the junction unmatched. The germline V gene encodes CDR1 MNHEY and CDR2 SVGAGI. The CDR3 extends over 15 amino acids. The CDR3 sequence: CASSSLAGVVNEQFF. The CDR3 DNA follows: TGTGCCAGCAGTTCACTAGCGGGAGTGGTCAATGAGCAGTTCTTC.

The count of this clone is one. V gene TRBV20-1 combines with J gene TRBJ1-2, with unresolved D. V gave up 5 bases and J gave up 2 bases, with 6 bases separating them. There are 11 residues in the CDR3. The germline V gene encodes CDR1 DFQATT and CDR2 SNEGSKA (reference sequence). As DNA, the CDR3 is TGCAGTGCTGCTCCGAACTATGGCTACACCTTC. This sequence encodes CSAAPNYGYTF.

The chain joins TRBV27 to TRBJ2-1, with TRBD1 identical over 8 bases. The CDR3 is made up of 13 amino acids. The trim removed 4 bases at V and 7 bases at J, leaving 3 bases unmatched. From germline, CDR1 is MNHEY and CDR2 SMNVEV (reference sequence). CDR3 in DNA: TGTGCCAGCAGTTACGGACAGGGAAATGAGCAGTTCTTC. Amino acids: CASSYGQGNEQFF.

The chain carries TRBV4-3 and TRBJ2-2, with 8 nucleotides matching TRBD1. The CDR3 totals 17 residues. CDR1 is LGHNA, CDR2 YSLEER, per germline. V trimming: 4 bases; J trimming: 1 base; junction bases outside the gene matches: 8. CDR3 protein: CASSLQRGTGNTGELFF. CDR3 coding DNA: TGCGCCAGCAGCCTCCAGAGGGGGACAGGGAACACCGGGGAGCTGTTTTTT.

The chain combines TRBV6-5 with TRBJ2-7; TRBD2 aligns across 9 bases. Looked up from germline, CDR1 is MNHEY and CDR2 is SVGAGI. The CDR3 consists of 14 residues. J was trimmed by 2 bases and V by 8 bases; bases with no gene match: 7. The CDR3 loop reads CASRTSAMTYEQYF. CDR3 sequence (DNA): TGTGCCAGCCGGACTAGCGCAATGACCTACGAGCAGTACTTC.

The rearrangement joins TRBV6-5 to TRBJ2-5; 10 bases fit TRBD2. The V segment lost 1 base and the J segment 3 bases; nucleotides outside the gene matches: 5. This CDR3 region has 16 residues. The germline V gene encodes CDR1 MNHEY and CDR2 SVGAGI. The CDR3 DNA reads TGTGCCAGCAGTTACTTGGCTAGCGGGGGAGAAGAGACCCAGTACTTC. Translation gives CASSYLASGGEETQYF.

A note on this clone: At one of its ends the junction is not consistent with the germline gene, which may arise from a read error. V and J are TRBV28 and TRBJ1-6, with D uncertain. CDR1 is MDHEN and CDR2 is SYDVKM in the germline V gene. The CDR3 covers 16 residues. Here the CDR3 reads CASSNRPQAYISPLHF. As DNA, the CDR3 is TGTGCCAGCAGTAATCGTCCCCAAGCCTATATTTCACCCCTCCACTTT.

This sequence joins TRBV6-5 and TRBJ2-7, with 10 bases fitting TRBD1. This CDR3 is built from 12 residues. Germline V gene lookup returns CDR1 MNHEY and CDR2 SVGAGI. The ends lost 10 bases at V and 6 bases at J; junction bases unmatched: 6. This chain's CDR3 is CATRQGAREQYF. CDR3 DNA: TGTGCCACTCGACAGGGGGCCCGCGAGCAGTACTTC.

The rearrangement uses TRBV9 and TRBJ2-7; 9 bases line up with TRBD2. This CDR3 region has 14 residues. Germline CDR1 is SGDLS and CDR2 is YYNGEE. V lost 3 bases and J lost 6; bases outside the gene matches: 7. The CDR3 reads CASSATGGRVEQYF. CDR3 coding DNA: TGTGCCAGCAGCGCGACGGGCGGGAGGGTCGAGCAGTACTTC.

In regard to this clone: One end of the junction does not line up with germline, which may come from a read error. The rearrangement uses TRBV7-7 and TRBJ2-2, with TRBD2 as a possible D gene (6 bases). Germline lookup yields CDR1 SSHAT and CDR2 FNYEAQ (reference sequence). The CDR3 covers 15 residues. This CDR3 is CASSASAGSTGELFF. The CDR3 DNA is TGTGCTAGCAGCGCCTCGGCCGGGAGCACCGGGGAGCTGTTTTTT.

The J gene is TRBJ1-3, the V gene TRBV6-1; the D gene is possibly TRBD1 (5 bases). Germline CDR1 is MNHNS and CDR2 is SASEGT. The ends were cut back, 3 bases at V and 0 bases at J, with 9 bases in the middle. This CDR3 region has 15 residues. The CDR3 here is CASSDGGISGNTIYF. CDR3 coding DNA: TGTGCCAGCAGTGATGGGGGGATCTCTGGAAACACCATATATTTT.

The chain couples TRBV4-1 to TRBJ2-7; 7 bases are shared with TRBD1. Trimming took 4 bases from V and 3 from J; bases not matched to a gene: 6. This CDR3 is 14 amino acids long. Germline V gene lookup returns CDR1 MGHRA and CDR2 YSYEKL. This CDR3 is CASSPRDSDYEQYF. Written as DNA, the CDR3 is TGCGCCAGCAGCCCTCGGGACAGCGACTACGAGCAGTACTTC.

CDR3 loop: CASSPLRTLSSGANVLTF. In nucleotides, the CDR3 is TGTGCCAGCAGCCCCTTGAGGACACTGAGCTCTGGGGCCAACGTCCTGACTTTC. The chain joins TRBV7-9 to TRBJ2-6; D might be TRBD1 (5 bases). Germline V lookup: CDR1 SEHNR, CDR2 FQNEAQ (reference sequence). Trimming left V 5 bases short and J 0 bases short, with 17 bases between. The CDR3 has 18 amino acids.

The table lists this clone with a count of one. The chain recombines TRBV30 with TRBJ2-2; D possibly corresponds to TRBD1 (5 bases). V was pared by 4 bases and J by 4 bases, with 10 bases between. Per the germline V gene, CDR1 is GTSNPN and CDR2 is SVGIG (reference sequence). The length of the CDR3 is 13 residues. CDR3 sequence reads: CAWTRGGTGELFF. DNA of the CDR3: TGTGCCTGGACAAGGGGTGGCACCGGGGAGCTGTTTTTT. The variable domain in full, completed from reference TRBV30 and TRBJ2-2, reads SQTIHQWPATLVQPVGSPLSLECTVEGTSNPNLYWYRQAAGRGLQLLFYSVGIGQISSEVPQNLSASRPQDRQFILSSKKLLLSDSGFYLCAWTRGGTGELFFGEGSRLTVL.

The rearrangement links TRBV2 to TRBJ2-7; TRBD2 matches 10 bases. The junction had 10 bases not matched to a gene; V was cut back by 6 bases and J by 11 bases. The CDR3 covers 13 residues. Germline CDR1 is SNHLY and CDR2 is FYNNEI. CDR3 nucleotide sequence: TGTGCCAGCAGAGGACTAGCGGCCTACCAGGAGTACTTC. Its translation is CASRGLAAYQEYF. Supplemented by reference TRBV2 and TRBJ2-7, the full variable domain reads EPEVTQTPSHQVTQMGQEVILRCVPISNHLYFYWYRQILGQKVEFLVSFYNNEISEKSEIFDDQFSVERPDGSNFTLKIRSTKLEDSAMYFCASRGLAAYQEYFGPGTRLTVT.

V usage is TRBV5-1 and J usage is TRBJ1-1, with 7 bases fitting TRBD1. The trim removed 4 bases at V and 3 bases at J, leaving 9 bases unmatched. Germline-derived CDR1 and CDR2 are SGHRS and YFSETQ. This CDR3 is 15 amino acids long. In nucleotides, the CDR3 is TGCGCCAGCAGCCCCCTCCGGGACAGCTACACTGAAGCTTTCTTT. Amino acid sequence: CASSPLRDSYTEAFF.

The rearrangement uses TRBV6-2 or TRBV6-3 and TRBJ1-2; TRBD1 matches at 7 bases. The CDR3 spans 13 residues. In germline, CDR1 is MNHEY, CDR2 SVGEGT. With 5 bases clipped from V and 9 bases from J, the junction kept 9 bases outside the gene matches. The CDR3 DNA sequence: TGTGCCAGCAGTACCGGAGACAGGGCAAGCTACACCTTC. Protein: CASSTGDRASYTF.

In its sample, this clone was seen once. Other DNA sequences in the sample encode the same CDR3. The V gene is TRBV12-3 or TRBV12-4, the J gene TRBJ1-1; D remains ambiguous. The CDR3 runs 11 residues. Trimming stripped 3 bases from V and 5 bases from J, with 4 bases between. The CDR3 protein is CASSLGTEAFF. The CDR3 bases are TGTGCCAGCAGTTTGGGGACTGAAGCTTTCTTT.

The J gene is TRBJ2-1, the V gene TRBV5-1; TRBD2 matches 12 bases. V trimming: 4 bases; J trimming: 0 bases; junction bases outside the gene matches: 14. This CDR3 has 20 amino acids. Germline CDR1 is SGHRS and CDR2 is YFSETQ. The CDR3 bases are TGCGCCAGCAGCCTGCCGGCTAGCGGGGGGGCTCTGAGCTCCTACAATGAGCAGTTCTTC. Translated: CASSLPASGGALSSYNEQFF.

The gene calls are TRBV5-4 and TRBJ2-7; 8 bases line up with TRBD1. The CDR3 is 15 residues long. Trimming cost V 3 bases and J 3 bases; bases outside gene matches: 8. CDR1 is SGHNT, CDR2 YYREEE, per germline (reference sequence). The CDR3 spells CASSSKSGQGYEQYF. The CDR3 DNA is TGTGCCAGCAGCTCGAAGAGCGGACAGGGCTACGAGCAGTACTTC.

This rearrangement joins TRBV5-6 to TRBJ1-2, with D tentatively TRBD1 (5 bases). Germline V gives CDR1 SGHDT, CDR2 YYEEEE. There are 13 residues in the CDR3. V shed 4 bases and J shed 3 bases, with 10 bases lying between them. CDR3 sequence: CASSAGRDYGYTF. For the CDR3, the DNA is TGTGCCAGCAGCGCGGGACGAGACTATGGCTACACCTTC.

The rearrangement joins TRBV30 to TRBJ2-2; no clear D gene. The V gene lost 3 bases and the J gene lost 4 bases, with 9 bases spanning the gap. The CDR3 loop spans 13 amino acids. The germline V gene encodes CDR1 GTSNPN and CDR2 SVGIG (reference sequence). The CDR3 coding sequence is TGTGCCTGGAGCGGCCATTCCACCGGGGAGCTGTTTTTT. It codes for CAWSGHSTGELFF.

V usage is TRBV12-3 or TRBV12-4 and J usage is TRBJ1-2; 8 bases agree with TRBD1. The CDR3 is 13 amino acids. Trimming took 6 bases from V and 8 from J; bases not matched to a gene: 8. The CDR3 sequence: CASSFQGARGYTF. The DNA for the CDR3 is TGTGCCAGCAGCTTTCAGGGGGCGAGGGGCTACACCTTC.